This entry features one TCR beta chain sequence. This record comes from a study of cytomegalovirus exposure and HLA in healthy donors. Germline trimming cut 4 bases from V and 5 bases from J; bases unmatched to any gene: 6. The CDR3 runs to 14 residues. Germline loops: CDR1 MNHEY, CDR2 SVGAGI. Vbeta (60) and Jbeta (13) primers were used in the PCR. Profiled with immunoSEQ multiplex PCR; TCRdb holds only in-frame clones, not every one. The table shows approximately 170,000 clones, with approximately 72% occurring only once. Sequencing used PBMCs. The genes are TRBV6-5 and TRBJ2-5; TRBD2 agrees at 8 bases. The TCR sequence derives from a middle-aged man in good health and CMV-seronegative. CDR3 sequence reads: CASSFRQRGETQYF. The CDR3 nucleotides are TGTGCCAGCAGTTTTCGACAGCGGGGGGAGACCCAGTACTTC.